These 6 T cell receptor beta chains came from one sample sequenced in a study of glioma-infiltrating T cells. TCR alpha and beta CDR3 regions were amplified from RNA using iRepertoire nested multiplex PCR. TCRdb independently ran MiXCR on the multiplex PCR reads; one entry per CDR3 protein. The repertoire consists of more than 90,000 distinct CDR3 sequences, with 35% to 50% occurring once and the leading ten covering approximately 38%. Sequenced: glioma tissue, nonneoplastic brain tissue, or PBMCs (not recorded which). The receptors were sampled from a human donor with low-grade glioma or glioblastoma, undergoing nonglioma brain surgery, or in good health (not recorded which).

This chain links TRBV4-1 with TRBJ2-7; 14 bases are a match to TRBD2. CDR1 and CDR2 (germline): MGHRA, YSYEKL. After removal of 1 base from V and 6 bases from J, the junction contained 5 bases not matched to a gene. The CDR3 has 16 residues. CDR3 in DNA: TGCGCCAGCAGCCAAGTCGGACTAGCGGGAGGAAGCGAGCAGTACTTC. Protein sequence: CASSQVGLAGGSEQYF.

The chain is built from TRBV28 and TRBJ2-5; 7 positions match TRBD1. Trimming removed 11 bases from V and 5 bases from J; junction bases left unmatched: 11. There are 13 residues in the CDR3. Germline V gene lookup returns CDR1 MDHEN and CDR2 SYDVKM. The DNA for the CDR3 is TGTGCCGGCTCCGGGACAGAGTTCGAGACCCAGTACTTC. This encodes CAGSGTEFETQYF.

The CDR3, as DNA: TGCGCCAGCAGCCTCCGGGCAGGGGAGGGCGACTACACCTTC. This translates into CASSLRAGEGDYTF. The chain couples TRBV5-1 to TRBJ1-2; the D gene is possibly TRBD1 (6 bases). CDR3 length: 14 amino acids. CDR1 SGHRS and CDR2 YFSETQ come from the germline V gene. The V end lost 4 bases, the J end lost 10 bases, and 20 bases lay between the germline ends.

V is TRBV25-1 and J is TRBJ1-6; D call uncertain. This CDR3 is built from 15 residues. Trimming pared 2 bases from V and 6 bases from J, leaving 11 bases between. Germline-derived CDR1 and CDR2 are MGHDK and SYGVNS. The CDR3 region is CASSEGRVRNSPLHF. The CDR3, as DNA: TGTGCCAGCAGTGAAGGGAGGGTTCGTAATTCACCCCTCCACTTT.

A word on this clonotype: The junction departs from germline at one end; a sequencing error may be responsible. The chain recombines TRBV19 with TRBJ1-1; D is perhaps TRBD1 (6 bases). The CDR3 extends over 13 amino acids. Germline CDR1 reads LNHDA; CDR2 reads SQIVND (reference sequence). CDR3 protein: CASSISGVSEALF. The DNA for the CDR3 is TGTGCCAGTAGTATCTCAGGGGTTTCTGAAGCTCTCTTT.

This sequence joins TRBV28 and TRBJ2-7; TRBD1 matches at 8 bases. CDR3 length: 15 amino acids. Germline-derived CDR1 and CDR2 are MDHEN and SYDVKM. In DNA form, the CDR3 reads TGTGTTAGCACAATAGGGACAGGTCCTTCCTACGAGCAGTACTTC. It specifies CVSTIGTGPSYEQYF.